This TCR beta chain was observed in a study of T cell responses to AZD1222 COVID-19 vaccine. Study information: Second doses were pooled across both intervals (about 4 or about 12 weeks).

V lost 4 bases, J lost 3 bases, and 1 base stayed unmatched. The CDR3 contains 13 residues. CDR1 and CDR2 (germline): LNHDA, SQIVND (reference sequence). To note about this clone: What it binds is unknown.

Produced via immunoSEQ multiplex PCR; TCRdb's table is partial and in-frame only. The sample carries about 94,000 clones, roughly 90% recorded once. Study outcomes and limitations: Only a handful of AZD1222 recipients were seropositive at baseline. Females outnumbered males among donors, who were mostly white British; clonal diversity was possibly underestimated.

The chain employs TRBV19 and TRBJ1-2; 8 bases map to TRBD1. The sequenced sample was peripheral blood, obtained on day 0 of AZD1222 vaccination. The sequence derives from an adult in good health. CDR3 residues: CASSNRGDYGYTF. The CDR3 DNA is TGTGCCAGTAGTAACAGGGGGGACTATGGCTACACCTTC.